This T cell receptor (beta chain) stems from a study of T cell responses to AZD1222 COVID-19 vaccine (dated by TCRdb to the early 2020s). Context from the whole study: AZD1222 recipients given second doses at about 4 weeks or at about 12 weeks were pooled, since spike-specific TCR depth and breadth were not found to differ between the two schedules. TCR sequencing covered about 230 trial participants: 207 given two doses of AZD1222 and approximately 26 given two doses of MenACWY control vaccine. Enrollment into the trials was organized by age into subgroups of 18-55, 56-69 and 70-plus years, and those subgroups contained roughly 150, 30 and 60 TCR-sequenced participants, respectively.

Note on this clone: Its antigen target is currently unknown. No much larger clone exists at a distance of one base, and base qualities are not known.

The time point label on this specimen signifies: baseline before first vaccination. Vaccinee samples were obtained from the UK trials COV001 and COV002, which included a single-blind randomized controlled phase 2/3 trial of AZD1222 (ChAdOx1 nCoV-19) in healthy adults. For TCRbeta chain sequencing, PBMC samples were collected from trial participants at day 0 and at day 28 after the second dose. Points the paper makes about the study in general: Conclusions about previously exposed vaccinees were limited because only six AZD1222 recipients were SARS-CoV-2 seropositive at baseline. The 56-69-year group was small, and its depth increase did not reach significance, likely because of low power. Nearly half of unique spike-specific TCRs reportedly recognized epitopes outside regions mutated in the B.1.351 and B.1.1.7 variants. Participants were mostly white British and included more females than males, and it was suggested by the authors that clonal diversity may have been underestimated. After two AZD1222 doses, spike-specific TCR breadth and depth were significantly higher than at day 0 and than in MenACWY recipients. Because no day 14 peak-response samples were available, repertoires were characterized only after the peak T cell response. Vaccine-associated CD4 TCRs spanned the whole spike protein, with dominant responses in regions 160-218 and 743-854.

The CDR3 regions of human TCRbeta chains were subjected to immunosequencing. In the paper's pipeline: Repertoire TCRs were checked for matches against a reference library of SARS-CoV-2-specific TCRs that had been generated using the MIRA antigen-specificity platform. Breadth was defined as the fraction of unique TCRs that were SARS-CoV-2-associated. Depth was defined as the fraction of total T cells that were SARS-CoV-2-associated. Using the MIRA data, every spike-specific TCR was mapped to the spike region that the TCR reacted to and assigned to either a CD4 or a CD8 class. Log10-transformed breadth and depth values were compared by one-way ANOVA with Sidak's multiple comparisons tests. Entries here come from immuneACCESS through TCRdb and include only in-frame sequences with V and J called. Some clones fail to appear in such tables; in the studies checked, an unresolved V gene covers under half of the shortfall, and the cause of the remainder is unknown. V and J calls and clone size follow that table, whereas D and trimming were derived from the DNA. The sample records around 140,000 clones, approximately 94% of which are singletons. Jointly, the top ten make up about 8.6% of the sample.

The TCR originated in an adult in good health. Sequencing was performed on peripheral blood, taken on day 0 of AZD1222 vaccination.

The encoded CDR3 is CASSVGGPLYNSPLHF. Read as DNA, the sequence is TGTGCCAGCAGCGTCGGGGGTCCACTTTATAATTCACCCCTCCACTTT. This sequence uses TRBV9 and TRBJ1-6, with a tentative D gene TRBD1 over 5 matching bases. The junction shows trimming of 2 bases on V and 4 bases on J, plus 13 bases between the germline ends. Taken from cysteine to phenylalanine, the CDR3 has 16 residues. Only the CDR3 portion is preserved as DNA: 48 bases, with reading frame beginning at the first base. The germline V gene provides CDR1 SGDLS and CDR2 YYNGEE.